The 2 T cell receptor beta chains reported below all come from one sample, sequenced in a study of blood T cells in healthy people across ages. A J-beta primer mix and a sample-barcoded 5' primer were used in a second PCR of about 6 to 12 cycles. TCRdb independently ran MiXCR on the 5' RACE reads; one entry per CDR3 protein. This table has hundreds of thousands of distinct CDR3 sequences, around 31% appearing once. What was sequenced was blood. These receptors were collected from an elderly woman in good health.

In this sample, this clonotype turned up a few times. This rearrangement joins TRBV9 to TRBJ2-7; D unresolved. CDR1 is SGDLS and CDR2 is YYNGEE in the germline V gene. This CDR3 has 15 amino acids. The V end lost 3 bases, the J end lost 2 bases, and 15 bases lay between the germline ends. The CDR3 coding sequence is TGTGCCAGCAGCGCCAGGACCGATTCTACCTACGAGCAGTACTTC. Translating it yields CASSARTDSTYEQYF.

This CDR3 reads CAWSVKRGLGNIQYF. The DNA of the CDR3 is TGTGCCTGGAGTGTAAAGCGGGGGCTTGGAAACATTCAGTACTTC. This chain joins TRBV30 and TRBJ2-4; TRBD2 matches at 8 bases. The trim removed 0 bases at V and 6 bases at J, leaving 7 bases unmatched. Germline lookup yields CDR1 GTSNPN and CDR2 SVGIG (reference sequence). CDR3 length equals 15 residues.